The 31 T cell receptor beta chains reported below all come from one sample, sequenced in a study of neurological immune-mediated disorders. Time point here: longitudinal time-point 2. TCRdb reprocessed the 5' RACE reads via MiXCR and lists one record per CDR3 protein. The sample yields about 60,000 distinct CDR3 sequences, more than 7.5% seen once. The material sequenced was PBMCs. The receptors here all came from a man between 25 and 39 years old in good health.

This clonotype was seen repeatedly, ten times or more. This sequence joins TRBV5-1 and TRBJ1-4; TRBD1 matches at 9 bases. Germline loops: CDR1 SGHRS, CDR2 YFSETQ. The CDR3 consists of 14 residues. V trimming: 4 bases; J trimming: 8 bases; junction bases outside the gene matches: 6. CDR3 residues: CASSQGQGGEKLFF. Written as DNA, the CDR3 is TGCGCCAGCAGCCAGGGACAGGGCGGCGAAAAACTGTTTTTT. Full variable domain (remainder filled in from reference TRBV5-1 and TRBJ1-4): KAGVTQTPRYLIKTRGQQVTLSCSPISGHRSVSWYQQTPGQGLQFLFEYFSETQRNKGNFPGRFSGRQFSNSRSEMNVSTLELGDSALYLCASSQGQGGEKLFFGSGTQLSVL.

The CDR3 reads CASSARPEETQYF. The CDR3, as DNA: TGTGCCAGCAGTGCACGCCCAGAAGAGACCCAGTACTTC. The rearrangement uses TRBV6-1 and TRBJ2-5; D gene uncertain. Germline V CDR1 and CDR2: MNHNS, SASEGT. The CDR3 sequence is 13 residues long. Trimming cost V 4 bases and J 3 bases, with 9 bases left between them.

This clonotype was seen many times. The chain is built from TRBV5-1 and TRBJ1-1, with unresolved D. The germline gives CDR1 SGHRS, CDR2 YFSETQ. V was shortened by 4 bases and J by 1 base, with 5 bases between the two germline ends. CDR3 length: 12 residues. The CDR3 protein is CASSPENTEAFF. The CDR3 coding sequence is TGCGCCAGCAGCCCTGAGAACACTGAAGCTTTCTTT. Variable domain in full (rest from reference TRBV5-1 and TRBJ1-1): KAGVTQTPRYLIKTRGQQVTLSCSPISGHRSVSWYQQTPGQGLQFLFEYFSETQRNKGNFPGRFSGRQFSNSRSEMNVSTLELGDSALYLCASSPENTEAFFGQGTRLTVV.

This clonotype was observed at least ten times. J is TRBJ1-2 and V is TRBV28; possible D gene TRBD1, 5 bases. CDR3 size: 16 residues. Trimming removed 8 bases at V and 9 bases at J, with 28 bases between. In germline, CDR1 is MDHEN, CDR2 SYDVKM. The CDR3 here is CASAIGTGGALGRYTF. The CDR3 DNA is TGTGCCAGCGCTATAGGGACGGGTGGGGCCCTGGGTCGCTACACCTTC.

This clonotype was found many times. The chain combines TRBV6-5 with TRBJ1-5; D is undetermined. The V gene's germline CDR1 is MNHEY and CDR2 SVGAGI. V lost 2 bases, J lost 7 bases, and 9 bases lay in between. This CDR3 is 13 amino acids long. The CDR3 bases are TGTGCCAGCAGTTACCTTGGTAGACAGCCCCAGCATTTT. Its translation is CASSYLGRQPQHF.

In its sample, this clonotype was seen many times. The J gene is TRBJ1-6, the V gene TRBV20-1, with D unclear. This CDR3 comprises 12 residues. CDR1 is DFQATT and CDR2 is SNEGSKA in the germline V gene (reference sequence). V was pared by 5 bases and J by 9 bases, with 11 bases between. CDR3 nucleotide sequence: TGCAGTGCTCCTTGGACGGGTTCACCCCTCCACTTT. Amino acids: CSAPWTGSPLHF.

About this clonotype itself: A much larger clone is a single base away; this may be a read error. This chain connects TRBV28 to TRBJ2-1; D possibly corresponds to TRBD2 (6 bases). Germline CDR1 and CDR2: MDHEN and SYDVKM. V gave up 7 bases and J gave up 6 bases, with 13 bases separating them. The CDR3 contains 13 residues. The CDR3 here is CASTLGGFNEQFF. The CDR3 bases are TGTGCCAGCACTCTCGGAGGGTTCAATGAGCAGTTCTTC.

In its sample, this clonotype was seen many times. This sequence joins TRBV20-1 and TRBJ2-2, with TRBD2 matching over 8 bases. Germline CDR1 reads DFQATT; CDR2 reads SNEGSKA (reference sequence). After removal of 0 bases from V and 3 bases from J, the junction contained 6 bases not matched to a gene. The CDR3 contains 16 residues. CDR3 region: CSARDPAGEYTGELFF. DNA of the CDR3: TGCAGTGCTAGAGATCCAGCGGGAGAGTACACCGGGGAGCTGTTTTTT.

This clonotype occurred many times. The chain has TRBV28 and TRBJ2-1; 7 bases agree with TRBD2. The CDR3 has 16 residues. V was pared by 2 bases and J by 0 bases, with 4 bases of the junction left unmatched. Germline CDR1 is MDHEN and CDR2 is SYDVKM. CDR3 nucleotide sequence: TGTGCCAGCAGTTTAGCGGGACTAAGCTCCTACAATGAGCAGTTCTTC. This translates into CASSLAGLSSYNEQFF.

This clonotype was detected ten times or more. This chain uses TRBV4-1 with TRBJ2-5, with D possibly matching TRBD1 (5 bases). Per the germline V gene, CDR1 is MGHRA and CDR2 is YSYEKL. V lost 4 bases and J 2 bases, leaving 8 bases between the germline ends. This CDR3 contains 13 residues. Written as DNA, the CDR3 is TGCGCCAGCAGCCGACAGACGCAAGAGACCCAGTACTTC. Translated: CASSRQTQETQYF.

The table lists this clonotype with many counts. V gene TRBV20-1 combines with J gene TRBJ1-5, with D perhaps matching TRBD1 (5 bases). The CDR3 contains 16 residues. V lost 3 bases and J lost 2, with 17 bases in between. Germline V gives CDR1 DFQATT, CDR2 SNEGSKA (reference sequence). CDR3 amino acids: CSASPTEIRGNQPQHF. CDR3 DNA: TGCAGTGCTAGCCCTACTGAGATCAGGGGCAATCAGCCCCAGCATTTT.

Ten or more counts support this clonotype. The V call is TRBV20-1, the J call TRBJ1-1; possible D gene TRBD1, 5 bases. Germline V lookup: CDR1 DFQATT, CDR2 SNEGSKA (reference sequence). V was pared by 6 bases and J by 0 bases, with 14 bases between. The CDR3 contains 14 residues. The CDR3 DNA reads TGCAGTGCCCTAGACGAGGGGATGAACACTGAAGCTTTCTTT. Its translation is CSALDEGMNTEAFF.

This clonotype was recorded at least ten times. This sequence joins TRBV29-1 and TRBJ1-2; 8 nucleotides match TRBD1. Germline values: CDR1 SQVTM, CDR2 ANQGSEA. Losses at the gene ends were 7 bases for V and 2 bases for J; bases not matched to a gene: 6. CDR3 length: 13 residues. CDR3 in DNA: TGCAGCGGATCAAGGACAGGGAACTATGGCTACACCTTC. Its translation: CSGSRTGNYGYTF.

Many counts were recorded for this clonotype. J is TRBJ1-2 and V is TRBV18; a possible D gene is TRBD1 (6 bases). CDR1 is KGHSH and CDR2 is LQKENI in the germline V gene. V lost 3 bases, J lost 1 base, and 15 bases lay in between. This CDR3 is 16 amino acids long. Here the CDR3 reads CASSPSPGEFNYGYTF. The CDR3 region has the DNA TGTGCCAGCTCACCTAGCCCAGGGGAATTTAACTATGGCTACACCTTC.

Comment on this clonotype: Just one base apart from a much larger clone, this may be a read error. The rearrangement uses TRBV6-4 and TRBJ2-3; TRBD1 matches 10 bases. Germline-derived CDR1 and CDR2 are MRHNA and SNTAGT. This CDR3 has 15 residues. The CDR3 region is CASRDSGTGADTQYF. The CDR3 DNA follows: TGTGCCAGCAGAGACTCGGGGACAGGGGCAGATACGCAGTATTTT.

This chain uses TRBV20-1 with TRBJ1-5; no firm D call. This CDR3 is 14 amino acids long. The V end was cut by 6 bases, the J end by 13 bases, with 25 bases between. In germline, CDR1 is DFQATT, CDR2 SNEGSKA (reference sequence). CDR3 coding DNA: TGCAGTGCGGAAACGACGGTTGATAATCGGCCACAGCATTTT. Amino acid sequence: CSAETTVDNRPQHF.

This clonotype occurred many times. The chain uses TRBV4-1 and TRBJ1-1, with D uncertain. Germline lookup yields CDR1 MGHRA and CDR2 YSYEKL. Trimming took off 1 base at V and 0 bases at J, with 12 bases between the two ends. The CDR3 contains 16 residues. CDR3 amino acids: CASSQGVSKMNTEAFF. For the CDR3, the DNA is TGCGCCAGCAGCCAAGGGGTATCCAAAATGAACACTGAAGCTTTCTTT.

The rearrangement links TRBV3-1 to TRBJ1-1; maybe TRBD1 (5 bases). The CDR3 runs to 15 residues. The germline V gene encodes CDR1 LGHDT and CDR2 YNNKEL (reference sequence). V gave up 4 bases and J gave up 3 bases, with 15 bases separating them. In DNA form, the CDR3 reads TGTGCCAGCAGCCCTACGGGACTGAGGGACACTGAAGCTTTCTTT. Protein sequence: CASSPTGLRDTEAFF. Using reference TRBV3-1 and TRBJ1-1 for the parts outside the CDR3, the full variable domain is DTAVSQTPKYLVTQMGNDKSIKCEQNLGHDTMYWYKQDSKKFLKIMFSYNNKELIINETVPNRFSPKSPDKAHLNLHINSLELGDSAVYFCASSPTGLRDTEAFFGQGTRLTVV.

This clonotype was seen ten or more times. The V call is TRBV20-1, the J call TRBJ1-1, with D perhaps matching TRBD1 (5 bases). CDR1 and CDR2 (germline): DFQATT, SNEGSKA (reference sequence). The germline V and J ends were trimmed by 3 bases and 6 bases, with 17 bases remaining between them. The CDR3 covers 14 residues. As DNA, the CDR3 is TGCAGTGCTAGGGAGGACACACGGCCGGCTGAAGCTTTCTTT. This encodes CSAREDTRPAEAFF.

There are many counts of this clonotype. The chain joins TRBV7-2 to TRBJ2-3, with 7 bases that match TRBD1. Germline V gene sequence: CDR1 SGHTA, CDR2 FQGNSA. Trimming took 5 bases from V and 0 from J; bases not matched to a gene: 8. CDR3 length: 16 amino acids. The CDR3 bases are TGTGCCAGCAGCGCCGACAGGGTGAGAAGCACAGATACGCAGTATTTT. Translation: CASSADRVRSTDTQYF.

This clonotype was counted at least ten times. CDR3 in amino acids: CASSLATSGSLPYEQYF. CDR3 coding DNA: TGTGCCAGCAGCTTAGCGACTAGCGGGAGCCTTCCCTACGAGCAGTACTTC. The chain recombines TRBV7-8 with TRBJ2-7; 12 nucleotides line up with TRBD2. V was pared by 0 bases and J by 2 bases, with 5 bases of the junction left unmatched. The CDR3 runs 17 residues. CDR1 and CDR2 from the germline V gene are SGHVS and FQNEAQ.

This clonotype has ten or more counts. This chain uses TRBV5-1 with TRBJ2-7; 7 nucleotides align to TRBD2. CDR1 SGHRS and CDR2 YFSETQ come from the germline V gene. Trimming took 3 bases from V and 0 from J; bases not matched to a gene: 12. The CDR3 sequence is 17 residues long. CDR3 sequence reads: CASSSKAGSLPSYEQYF. CDR3 bases: TGCGCCAGCAGCTCCAAAGCGGGATCACTTCCCTCCTACGAGCAGTACTTC.

In this sample, this clonotype turned up many times. This chain uses TRBV20-1 with TRBJ1-4; 7 bases are shared with TRBD1. Germline CDR1 and CDR2: DFQATT and SNEGSKA (reference sequence). After removal of 6 bases from V and 5 bases from J, the junction contained 3 bases not matched to a gene. This CDR3 comprises 12 residues. CDR3 sequence reads: CSASGQNEKLFF. Here the CDR3 DNA reads TGCAGTGCGTCGGGACAGAATGAAAAACTGTTTTTT.

This clonotype was found many times. The V gene is TRBV7-2, the J gene TRBJ2-7, with 9 bases matching TRBD1. V gave up 3 bases and J gave up 6 bases; unmatched junction bases: 3. CDR1 and CDR2 (germline): SGHTA, FQGNSA. The CDR3 covers 13 residues. The CDR3, as DNA: TGTGCCAGCAGCTTGGGACAGGGCCCCGAGCAGTACTTC. Its protein product is CASSLGQGPEQYF.

This clonotype was seen many times. The V gene is TRBV7-9, the J gene TRBJ1-1, with D unresolved. Germline loops: CDR1 SEHNR, CDR2 FQNEAQ (reference sequence). The CDR3 runs to 15 residues. With 5 bases removed from V and 1 base from J, the gap between germline ends came to 14 bases. This CDR3 reads CASSSRPWANTEAFF. The CDR3 DNA follows: TGTGCCAGCAGCAGCCGCCCCTGGGCGAACACTGAAGCTTTCTTT.

This clonotype appeared many times. This chain connects TRBV7-2 to TRBJ2-7, with D maybe TRBD1 (6 bases). The CDR3 runs to 16 residues. Trimming took off 5 bases at V and 4 bases at J, with 21 bases between the two ends. Per germline, CDR1 SGHTA and CDR2 FQGNSA. The CDR3 region is CASSGYRADLGYEQYF. The CDR3 DNA reads TGTGCCAGCAGCGGATACAGGGCAGATTTAGGATACGAGCAGTACTTC.

This clonotype has a count of ten or more. The rearrangement uses TRBV5-1 and TRBJ2-7, with D possibly TRBD2 on 5 matching bases. There are 14 residues in the CDR3. The V end was cut by 0 bases, the J end by 6 bases, with 13 bases between. CDR1 is SGHRS and CDR2 is YFSETQ in the germline V gene. The CDR3 loop reads CASSLGAGNGEQYF. For the CDR3, the DNA is TGCGCCAGCAGCTTGGGGGCCGGGAACGGCGAGCAGTACTTC.

This clonotype showed up many times. The chain recombines TRBV27 with TRBJ1-4; TRBD1 matches 8 bases. CDR1 and CDR2 (germline): MNHEY, SMNVEV (reference sequence). The CDR3 extends over 14 amino acids. V was pared by 3 bases and J by 6 bases, with 3 bases of the junction left unmatched. CDR3 residues: CASSLDRVYEKLFF. Written as DNA, the CDR3 is TGTGCCAGCAGTTTGGACAGGGTATATGAAAAACTGTTTTTT.

This clonotype was counted ten times or more. The chain couples TRBV27 to TRBJ2-1; TRBD1 matches at 8 bases. Looked up from germline, CDR1 is MNHEY and CDR2 is SMNVEV (reference sequence). This CDR3 has 15 amino acids. V dropped 9 bases and J dropped 1; count of bases not matched to a gene: 8. CDR3: CASRTGQGSYNEQFF. The CDR3 DNA sequence: TGTGCCAGTAGAACTGGACAGGGATCCTACAATGAGCAGTTCTTC.

In the case of this clonotype: A much larger clone differs from this one at a single base, so this may be a read error. V is TRBV5-6 and J is TRBJ1-1; 12 positions agree with TRBD1. Trimming took 8 bases from V and 0 from J; bases not matched to a gene: 11. This CDR3 contains 17 residues. Germline assignment: CDR1 SGHDT and CDR2 YYEEEE. For the CDR3, the DNA is TGTGCCAGTTCTGGGGCGGGACAGGGGGCGATGAACACTGAAGCTTTCTTT. As protein: CASSGAGQGAMNTEAFF.

This clonotype was found many times. The CDR3 nucleotides read TGTGCCACCAGTGACCGGGCGAGGGGTCAGGGAAGGCAGCCCCAGCATTTT. This sequence encodes CATSDRARGQGRQPQHF. The rearrangement uses TRBV24-1 and TRBJ1-5, with a tentative D call TRBD1 (5 bases). The germline V gene has CDR1 KGHDR and CDR2 SFDVKD. This CDR3 comprises 17 residues. The V end lost 4 bases, the J end lost 7 bases, and 22 bases lay between the germline ends.